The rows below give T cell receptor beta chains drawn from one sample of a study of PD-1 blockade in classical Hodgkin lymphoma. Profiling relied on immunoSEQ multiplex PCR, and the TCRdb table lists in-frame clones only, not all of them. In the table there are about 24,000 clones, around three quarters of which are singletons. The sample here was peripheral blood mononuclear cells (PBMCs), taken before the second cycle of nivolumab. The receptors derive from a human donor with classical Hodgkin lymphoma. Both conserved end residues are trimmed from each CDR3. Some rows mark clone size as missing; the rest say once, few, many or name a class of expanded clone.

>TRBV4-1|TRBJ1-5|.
ASSQDQGSNQPQH
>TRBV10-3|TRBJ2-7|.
AISELASYEQY
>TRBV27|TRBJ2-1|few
ASSLQGLAIGEQF
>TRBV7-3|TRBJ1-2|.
ASSLNGRGTLQGYT
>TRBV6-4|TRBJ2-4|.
ASGRGSLAKNIQY
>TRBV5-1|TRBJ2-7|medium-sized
ASSLQDPTYNEQY
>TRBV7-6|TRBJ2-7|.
ASSLELAEQY
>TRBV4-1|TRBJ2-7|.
ASSQEPGLAYEQY
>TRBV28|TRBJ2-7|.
ASSRGSLHEQY
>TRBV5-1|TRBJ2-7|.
ASSLRQGVNEQY
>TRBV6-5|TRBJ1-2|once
ASSYGQGFNYGYT
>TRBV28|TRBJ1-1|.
ASKGFGGTEAF
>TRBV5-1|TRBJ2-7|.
ASSFGETYEQY
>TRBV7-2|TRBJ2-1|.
ASSLRLALNEQF
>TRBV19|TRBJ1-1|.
ASSKRGQNTEAF
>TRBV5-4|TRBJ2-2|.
ASSFVGRGTGELF
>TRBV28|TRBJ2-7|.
ASSLTYGGKREQY
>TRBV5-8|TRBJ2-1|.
ASSLGYSSYNEQF
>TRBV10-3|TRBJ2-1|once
AISASGSNWNEQF
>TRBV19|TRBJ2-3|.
ASSILGSRDTQY
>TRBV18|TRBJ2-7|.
ASSGTGPYEQY
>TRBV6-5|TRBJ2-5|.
ASSYSLGTQETQY
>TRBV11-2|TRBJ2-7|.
ASSLATGSYEQY
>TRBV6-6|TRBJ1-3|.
ASSYGPGGRDTIY
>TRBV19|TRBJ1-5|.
ASSTGYQPQH
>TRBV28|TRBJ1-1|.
ASSAQFAREAF
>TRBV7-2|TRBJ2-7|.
ASSPSTTYEQY
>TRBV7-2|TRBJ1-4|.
ASSLGRDSQKLF
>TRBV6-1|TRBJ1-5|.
ASRRDRGSQPQH
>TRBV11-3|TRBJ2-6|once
ASSPSGVGANVLT
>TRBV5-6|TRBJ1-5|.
ASSLYGAVNQPQH
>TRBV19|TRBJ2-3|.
ASSIGGGGDTQY
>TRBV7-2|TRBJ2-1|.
ASRWGGSHEQF
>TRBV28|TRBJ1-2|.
ASSPDLPGYT
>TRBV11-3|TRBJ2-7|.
ASSLRGVTGSYEQY
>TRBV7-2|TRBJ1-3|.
ASSFGLINTIY
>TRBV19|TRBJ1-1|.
ASSIRTGLNTEAF
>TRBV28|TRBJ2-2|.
ATIGLAGRQNTGELF
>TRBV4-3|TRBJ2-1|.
ASSQERPPVQF
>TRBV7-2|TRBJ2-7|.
ASSPGLASYEQY
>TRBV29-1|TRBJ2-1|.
SGTEQGEQF
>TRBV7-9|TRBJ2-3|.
ASSKGLVQTDTQY
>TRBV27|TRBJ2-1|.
ASSLGRGYNEQF
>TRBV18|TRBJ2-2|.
ASSPTSPGELF
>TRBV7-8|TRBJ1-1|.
ASSPGQGIMNTEAF
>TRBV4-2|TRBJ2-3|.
ASSRLAGGTDTQY
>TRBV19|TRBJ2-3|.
ASRPTIADTQY
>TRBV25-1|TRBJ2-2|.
ASSEYGGHIGELF
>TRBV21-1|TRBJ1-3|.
ASRGGGSRLFSGNTIY
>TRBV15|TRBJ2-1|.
ATSRGLARGYNEQF
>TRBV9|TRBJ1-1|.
ASSRSSDPTEAF
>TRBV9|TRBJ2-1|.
ASSAHLLAGDQF
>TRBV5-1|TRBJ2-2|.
ASSRGQDNTGELF
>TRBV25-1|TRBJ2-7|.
ASSVPGLYEQY